One sample yielded the 6 T cell receptor beta chains listed below, sequenced in a study of blood T cells in healthy people across ages. A second PCR of roughly 7 to 11 cycles used a sample-barcoded 5' primer and a J-beta primer mix. TCRdb reanalysed the 5' RACE reads using MiXCR and keeps one entry per CDR3 protein. The sample holds over a million distinct CDR3 sequences; 59% are singletons and the top ten take roughly 7%. The sequenced sample consisted of blood. These receptors came from a man aged 18 to 30 in good health.

The chain has TRBV6-2 or TRBV6-3 and TRBJ2-2; D perhaps matches TRBD1 (6 bases). CDR3 length: 16 residues. V was pared by 8 bases and J by 4 bases, with 20 bases between. Per germline, CDR1 MNHEY and CDR2 SVGEGT. The CDR3 is CASLGADFYRTGELFF. CDR3 sequence (DNA): TGTGCCAGCCTGGGGGCAGACTTTTATCGCACCGGGGAGCTGTTTTTT.

The chain employs TRBV20-1 and TRBJ2-3, with TRBD1 as a possible D gene (5 bases). Germline CDR1 DFQATT, CDR2 SNEGSKA (reference sequence). Deletions cut 5 bases from V and 4 bases from J, with 13 bases between. The CDR3 is 13 residues long. Written as DNA, the CDR3 is TGCAGTGCTTATCAGGGCGCGGCAGATACGCAGTATTTT. This sequence encodes CSAYQGAADTQYF.

The chain has TRBV7-9 and TRBJ1-4, with 9 bases aligning to TRBD1. This CDR3 contains 14 residues. After removal of 5 bases from V and 8 bases from J, the junction contained 6 bases not matched to a gene. Per germline, CDR1 SEHNR and CDR2 FQNEAQ (reference sequence). As DNA, the CDR3 is TGTGCCAGCAGCATTGACAGGGGGGAAGAAAAACTGTTTTTT. Amino acids: CASSIDRGEEKLFF.

In its sample, this clonotype was seen a few times. The chain links TRBV27 to TRBJ1-2; 9 positions agree with TRBD1. The V segment lost 6 bases and the J segment 8 bases; nucleotides outside the gene matches: 4. Germline lookup yields CDR1 MNHEY and CDR2 SMNVEV (reference sequence). The CDR3 totals 12 residues. In DNA form, the CDR3 reads TGTGCCAGCAGAGGGACAGGGAAGGGCTACACCTTC. Encoded protein: CASRGTGKGYTF.

The chain has TRBV20-1 and TRBJ1-2; D gene uncertain. In germline, CDR1 is DFQATT, CDR2 SNEGSKA (reference sequence). CDR3 size: 14 residues. V lost 1 base, J lost 3 bases, and 12 bases lay in between. CDR3 amino acids: CSARVLGRDYGYTF. In DNA, the CDR3 is TGCAGTGCTAGAGTCCTGGGCCGAGACTATGGCTACACCTTC.

A few counts support this clonotype. The V and J genes are TRBV29-1 and TRBJ2-1; D may be TRBD1 or TRBD2 (5 bases each). Trimming removed 3 bases from V and 1 base from J, with 16 bases in between. There are 16 residues in the CDR3. Germline lookup yields CDR1 SQVTM and CDR2 ANQGSEA. In nucleotides, the CDR3 is TGCAGCGTTGACCTTGGGGCGGGCCTGTCCTACAATGAGCAGTTCTTC. The encoded protein is CSVDLGAGLSYNEQFF.